The 26 T cell receptor beta chains below were found in one sample sequenced in a study of blood T cell repertoires in COVID-19. TCRdb's copy holds only in-frame clones and misses some; the assay was immunoSEQ multiplex PCR. The table lists around 95,000 clones, 88% of them singletons. Sequenced: peripheral blood. All receptors derive from a human donor in a cohort sampled during active COVID-19.

This clone was counted only a few times. The chain is built from TRBV5-1 and TRBJ1-1; 7 positions match TRBD1. The length of the CDR3 is 15 residues. V dropped 5 bases and J dropped 1; count of bases not matched to a gene: 8. CDR1 is SGHRS and CDR2 is YFSETQ in the germline V gene. The CDR3 nucleotides read TGCGCCAGCAGTGGGGGCACAGGGGAGAACACTGAAGCTTTCTTT. Translation gives CASSGGTGENTEAFF.

The rearrangement uses TRBV7-2 and TRBJ1-3; 12 bases agree with TRBD1. In germline, CDR1 is SGHTA, CDR2 FQGNSA. This CDR3 region has 16 residues. The V and J ends lost 1 base and 4 bases, in that order; junction bases with no gene match: 2. CDR3: CASSLGGTGGGNTIYF. CDR3 DNA: TGTGCCAGCAGCTTAGGAGGGACAGGGGGCGGAAACACCATATATTTT.

This clone appeared a single time. The rearrangement uses TRBV28 and TRBJ2-7; possibly TRBD1 for D (6 bases). The CDR3 is 13 amino acids. Per the germline V gene, CDR1 is MDHEN and CDR2 is SYDVKM. Trimming removed 5 bases at V and 2 bases at J, with 10 bases between. CDR3: CASSRDTTYEQYF. The CDR3 coding sequence is TGTGCCAGCAGTCGGGACACAACCTACGAGCAGTACTTC.

This clone was counted only a few times. V is TRBV29-1 and J is TRBJ1-2; 7 nucleotides match TRBD1. Germline-derived CDR1 and CDR2 are SQVTM and ANQGSEA. This CDR3 has 11 residues. V lost 4 bases to trimming and J lost 7 bases; unmatched junction nucleotides: 3. DNA of the CDR3: TGCAGCGTTGCAGGGGACAGTGGCTACACCTTC. Translation gives CSVAGDSGYTF.

This clone appeared a few times. This rearrangement joins TRBV2 to TRBJ1-1; D unresolved. CDR1 is SNHLY, CDR2 FYNNEI, per germline. The V and J ends lost 5 bases and 6 bases respectively, with 13 bases between them. CDR3 size: 13 residues. In DNA form, the CDR3 reads TGTGCCAGCAGTCGTGACTTGATTGCTGAAGCTTTCTTT. This gives the protein CASSRDLIAEAFF.

The genes are TRBV19 and TRBJ1-2, with 7 positions matching TRBD1. V lost 11 bases to trimming and J lost 4 bases; unmatched junction nucleotides: 22. Looked up from germline, CDR1 is LNHDA and CDR2 is SQIVND (reference sequence). The CDR3 is made up of 17 amino acids. The CDR3 here is CAAKPGTAPQLGYGYTF. The CDR3 bases are TGTGCCGCTAAGCCCGGGACAGCCCCCCAATTGGGCTATGGCTACACCTTC.

This sequence joins TRBV6-1 and TRBJ2-7; D is uncertain. The V gene lost 3 bases and the J gene lost 7 bases, with 10 bases spanning the gap. This CDR3 comprises 12 residues. From germline, CDR1 is MNHNS and CDR2 SASEGT. CDR3 nucleotides: TGTGCCAGCAGTGATGAGTGGGCAGAGCAGTACTTC. It encodes CASSDEWAEQYF.

The chain is built from TRBV19 and TRBJ2-3; tentatively, D is TRBD2 (5 bases). Trimming removed 7 bases from V and 4 bases from J, with 12 bases in between. The CDR3 totals 13 residues. CDR1 is LNHDA, CDR2 SQIVND, per germline (reference sequence). CDR3 bases: TGTGCCAGTATCCCCCGGGGAGCAGATACGCAGTATTTT. Translated: CASIPRGADTQYF.

DNA for the CDR3: TGTGCCAGCAGCGGGACCCGGGACTTGGACGACCAAGAGACCCAGTACTTC. It is translated as CASSGTRDLDDQETQYF. The chain links TRBV5-4 to TRBJ2-5, with D possibly TRBD2 on 6 matching bases. Trimming shortened V by 4 bases and J by 0 bases, and 19 bases separated the two germline ends. The CDR3 consists of 17 residues. Looked up from germline, CDR1 is SGHNT and CDR2 is YYREEE (reference sequence).

The chain combines TRBV28 with TRBJ1-2; D possibly corresponds to TRBD1 (6 bases). Germline values: CDR1 MDHEN, CDR2 SYDVKM. The V end lost 3 bases, the J end lost 1 base, and 12 bases lay between the germline ends. The CDR3 is 15 amino acids. The CDR3 sequence: CASSFPGVRNYGYTF. CDR3 nucleotide sequence: TGTGCCAGCAGTTTTCCAGGGGTTCGTAACTATGGCTACACCTTC.

The gene calls are TRBV7-9 and TRBJ1-2; the D is unclear. Germline V gene data show CDR1 as SEHNR and CDR2 as FQNEAQ (reference sequence). The CDR3 is 13 amino acids. Trimming shortened V by 2 bases and J by 6 bases, and 10 bases separated the two germline ends. Here the CDR3 DNA reads TGTGCCAGCAGCTTACGTACATCGAATGGCTACACCTTC. Translating gives CASSLRTSNGYTF.

As regards this clone: Other DNA sequences of this sample code for an identical CDR3. The rearrangement uses TRBV10-3 and TRBJ2-7; D is unresolved. Trimming shortened V by 0 bases and J by 1 base, and 10 bases separated the two germline ends. Germline V gives CDR1 ENHRY, CDR2 SYGVKD. CDR3 length equals 15 residues. The CDR3 DNA is TGTGCCATCAGTGAGTCGCTTGGCGGATCCTACGAGCAGTACTTC. Translating it yields CAISESLGGSYEQYF.

The V call is TRBV6-1, the J call TRBJ2-7; a possible D gene is TRBD2 (6 bases). CDR3 length: 15 residues. The germline V gene encodes CDR1 MNHNS and CDR2 SASEGT. The V end lost 2 bases, the J end lost 2 bases, and 13 bases lay between the germline ends. The CDR3 spells CASSENRETPYEQYF. The CDR3 bases are TGTGCCAGCAGTGAAAATCGGGAGACCCCCTACGAGCAGTACTTC.

The chain couples TRBV28 to TRBJ2-3; the D gene is possibly TRBD2 (6 bases). The V and J ends lost 2 bases and 1 base respectively, with 10 bases between them. This CDR3 comprises 15 residues. Germline CDR1 is MDHEN and CDR2 is SYDVKM. The CDR3 loop reads CASSLGGIRTDTQYF. The CDR3 region has the DNA TGTGCCAGCAGTTTAGGGGGGATCCGCACAGATACGCAGTATTTT.

The chain joins TRBV2 to TRBJ1-2, with unresolved D. V dropped 6 bases and J dropped 4 bases, with 18 bases sitting between them. The CDR3 has 15 amino acids. CDR1 SNHLY and CDR2 FYNNEI come from the germline V gene. CDR3 DNA sequence: TGTGCCAGCAGATGGTTGGATACCCGGAGCTATGGCTACACCTTC. Translation: CASRWLDTRSYGYTF.

The table lists this clone with a few counts. This rearrangement joins TRBV27 to TRBJ1-2; the D is unclear. The CDR3 is made up of 13 amino acids. Germline V lookup: CDR1 MNHEY, CDR2 SMNVEV (reference sequence). The V gene lost 2 bases and the J gene lost 6 bases, with 10 bases spanning the gap. CDR3 amino acids: CASSLRPGDGYTF. The CDR3 DNA follows: TGTGCCAGCAGTTTACGGCCCGGGGATGGCTACACCTTC.

The J gene is TRBJ2-1, the V gene TRBV11-2; 10 nucleotides match TRBD2. In germline, CDR1 is SGHAT, CDR2 FQNNGV. J gave up 5 bases and V 1 base, and 8 bases lay outside the gene matches. The CDR3 totals 17 residues. The CDR3 DNA follows: TGTGCCAGCAGCTTAGGCTCTAGCGGGAGTAGCAACAATGAGCAGTTCTTC. It codes for CASSLGSSGSSNNEQFF.

This clone has only one observation. The V and J genes are TRBV27 and TRBJ1-6, with TRBD1 identical over 12 bases. V lost 3 bases to trimming and J lost 2 bases; unmatched junction nucleotides: 2. This CDR3 is 17 amino acids long. CDR1 MNHEY and CDR2 SMNVEV come from the germline V gene (reference sequence). The CDR3 loop reads CASSFGTGGTYNSPLHF. The CDR3 DNA follows: TGTGCCAGCAGTTTTGGGACAGGGGGCACCTATAATTCACCCCTCCACTTT.

V usage is TRBV7-3 and J usage is TRBJ1-5; 7 bases match TRBD1. Trimming cost V 7 bases and J 7 bases; bases outside gene matches: 13. The length of the CDR3 is 15 residues. Germline CDR1 is SGHTA and CDR2 is FQGTGA. DNA of the CDR3: TGTGCCAGCATCCCCAGGGACAGCCCGGGCCAGCCCCAGCATTTT. Protein product: CASIPRDSPGQPQHF.

The chain uses TRBV30 and TRBJ1-2, with D hard to call. The germline gives CDR1 GTSNPN, CDR2 SVGIG (reference sequence). This CDR3 has 13 amino acids. Trimming removed 8 bases at V and 4 bases at J, with 17 bases between. This CDR3 is CAGGRELIYGYTF. CDR3 nucleotides: TGTGCCGGAGGGAGGGAACTGATCTATGGCTACACCTTC.

The chain carries TRBV4-1 and TRBJ2-3; D is possibly TRBD2 (5 bases). V gave up 2 bases and J gave up 0 bases, with 9 bases separating them. CDR1 is MGHRA, CDR2 YSYEKL, per germline. There are 15 residues in the CDR3. As DNA, the CDR3 is TGCGCCAGCAGCCAACTAGCAGTTAGCACAGATACGCAGTATTTT. Its protein is CASSQLAVSTDTQYF.

The V call is TRBV7-8, the J call TRBJ1-1; TRBD1 agrees at 8 bases. Germline CDR1 SGHVS, CDR2 FQNEAQ. With V trimmed by 2 bases and J by 4 bases, 6 bases remained unmatched. This CDR3 has 15 residues. CDR3 region: CASSLLLGQGTEAFF. DNA of the CDR3: TGTGCCAGCAGCTTATTACTAGGACAGGGCACTGAAGCTTTCTTT.

This clone was seen more than once but under ten times. This chain joins TRBV11-2 and TRBJ1-5; TRBD1 might be the D (6 bases). The CDR3 has 13 residues. Germline values: CDR1 SGHAT, CDR2 FQNNGV. Trimming left V 1 base short and J 13 bases short, with 14 bases between. The CDR3 bases are TGTGCCAGCAGCTTAGCTTCAATCGGACAGCAGCATTTT. Translated: CASSLASIGQQHF.

The chain uses TRBV11-3 and TRBJ2-1, with D uncertain. The CDR3 runs 13 residues. Deletions cut 2 bases from V and 11 bases from J, with 13 bases between. CDR1 is SGHNT, CDR2 YENEEA, per germline. The CDR3 is CASSLTPRQKQFF. In DNA form, the CDR3 reads TGTGCCAGCAGCTTAACACCCCGACAAAAGCAGTTCTTC.

V is TRBV7-2 and J is TRBJ2-2, with TRBD1 matching over 7 bases. The germline gives CDR1 SGHTA, CDR2 FQGNSA. The CDR3 extends over 15 amino acids. V lost 2 bases to trimming and J lost 6 bases; unmatched junction nucleotides: 6. The CDR3: CASSLSRQGSGELFF. In DNA, the CDR3 is TGTGCCAGCAGCTTAAGTAGACAGGGCTCCGGGGAGCTGTTTTTT.

This clone was counted a few times. V usage is TRBV28 and J usage is TRBJ1-6; D possibly corresponds to TRBD1 (6 bases). CDR1 MDHEN and CDR2 SYDVKM come from the germline V gene. This CDR3 spans 15 amino acids. With 4 bases removed from V and 9 bases from J, the gap between germline ends came to 16 bases. DNA of the CDR3: TGTGCCAGCAGTTCCCCCAGGGGCGAAAGTTCACCCCTCCACTTT. This translates into CASSSPRGESSPLHF.